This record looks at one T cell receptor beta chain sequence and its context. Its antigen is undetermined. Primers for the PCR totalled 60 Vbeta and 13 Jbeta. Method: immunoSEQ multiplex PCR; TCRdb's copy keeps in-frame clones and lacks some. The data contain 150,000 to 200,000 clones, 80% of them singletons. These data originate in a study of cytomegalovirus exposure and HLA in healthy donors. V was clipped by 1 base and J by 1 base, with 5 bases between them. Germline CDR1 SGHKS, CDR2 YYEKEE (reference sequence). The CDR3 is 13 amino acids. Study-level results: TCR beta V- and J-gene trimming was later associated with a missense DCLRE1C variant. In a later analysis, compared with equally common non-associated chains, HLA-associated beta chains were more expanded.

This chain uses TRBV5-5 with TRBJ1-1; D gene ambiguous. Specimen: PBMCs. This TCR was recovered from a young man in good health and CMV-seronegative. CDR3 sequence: CASSLPGNTEAFF. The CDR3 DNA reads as TGTGCCAGCAGCTTGCCCGGGAACACTGAAGCTTTCTTT.